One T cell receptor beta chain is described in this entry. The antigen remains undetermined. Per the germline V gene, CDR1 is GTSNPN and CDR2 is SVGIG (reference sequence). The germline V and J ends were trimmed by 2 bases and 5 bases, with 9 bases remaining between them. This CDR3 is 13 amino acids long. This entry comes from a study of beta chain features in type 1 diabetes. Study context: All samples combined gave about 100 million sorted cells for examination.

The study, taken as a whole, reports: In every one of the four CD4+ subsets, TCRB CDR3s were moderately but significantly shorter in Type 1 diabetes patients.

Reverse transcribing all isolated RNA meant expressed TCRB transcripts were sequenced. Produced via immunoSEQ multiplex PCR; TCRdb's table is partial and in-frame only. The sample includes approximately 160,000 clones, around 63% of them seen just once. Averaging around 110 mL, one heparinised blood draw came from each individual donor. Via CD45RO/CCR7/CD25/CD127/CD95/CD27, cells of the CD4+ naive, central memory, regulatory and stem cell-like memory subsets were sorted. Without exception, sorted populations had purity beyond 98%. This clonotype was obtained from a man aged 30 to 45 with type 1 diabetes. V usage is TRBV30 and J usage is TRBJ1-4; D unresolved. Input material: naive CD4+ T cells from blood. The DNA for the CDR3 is TGTGCCTGGAGTCACTTGGCGAATGAAAAACTGTTTTTT. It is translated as CAWSHLANEKLFF. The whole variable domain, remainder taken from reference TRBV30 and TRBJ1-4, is SQTIHQWPATLVQPVGSPLSLECTVEGTSNPNLYWYRQAAGRGLQLLFYSVGIGQISSEVPQNLSASRPQDRQFILSSKKLLLSDSGFYLCAWSHLANEKLFFGSGTQLSVL.